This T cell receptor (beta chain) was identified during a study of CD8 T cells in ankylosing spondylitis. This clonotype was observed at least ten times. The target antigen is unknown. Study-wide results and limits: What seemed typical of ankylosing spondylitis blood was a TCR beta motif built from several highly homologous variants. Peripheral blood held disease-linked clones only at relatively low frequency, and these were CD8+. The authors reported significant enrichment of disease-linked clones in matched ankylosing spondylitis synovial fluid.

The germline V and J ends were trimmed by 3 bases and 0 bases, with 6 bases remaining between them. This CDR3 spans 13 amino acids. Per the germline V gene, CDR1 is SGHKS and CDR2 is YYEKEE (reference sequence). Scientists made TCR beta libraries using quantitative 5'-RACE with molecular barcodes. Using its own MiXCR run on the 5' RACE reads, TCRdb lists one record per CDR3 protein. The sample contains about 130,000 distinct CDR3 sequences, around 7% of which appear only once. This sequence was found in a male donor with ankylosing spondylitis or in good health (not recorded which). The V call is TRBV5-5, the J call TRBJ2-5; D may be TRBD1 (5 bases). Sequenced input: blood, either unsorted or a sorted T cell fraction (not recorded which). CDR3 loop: CASSSTDQETQYF. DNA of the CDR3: TGTGCCAGCAGCTCGACAGACCAAGAGACCCAGTACTTC. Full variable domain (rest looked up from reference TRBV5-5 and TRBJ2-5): DAGVTQSPTHLIKTRGQQVTLRCSPISGHKSVSWYQQVLGQGPQFIFQYYEKEERGRGNFPDRFSARQFPNYSSELNVNALLLGDSALYLCASSSTDQETQYFGPGTRLLVL.